The 20 T cell receptor beta chains below come from one sample, sequenced in a study of T cell responses to AZD1222 COVID-19 vaccine. Libraries were prepared by immunoSEQ multiplex PCR; TCRdb keeps only in-frame clonotypes and omits some of them. The sample contains just under 35,000 clones, roughly nine tenths of which appear only once. This specimen consisted of peripheral blood, obtained on day 0 of AZD1222 vaccination. The receptors were gathered from an adult in good health.

Notes on this clone: An end of the junction differs from the germline gene, which may be a read error. V and J are TRBV7-2 and TRBJ2-7; D is perhaps TRBD1 (6 bases). CDR1 is SGHTA, CDR2 FQGNSA, per germline. The CDR3 contains 16 residues. In DNA form, the CDR3 reads TGTGCCAGCAGTTCCCATCTGCAGGGGCCCTCCCACGAGCAGTACTTC. This sequence encodes CASSSHLQGPSHEQYF.

The rearrangement uses TRBV11-2 and TRBJ1-2; no definite D call. The CDR3 length is 11 residues. Trimming pared 4 bases from V and 8 bases from J, leaving 8 bases between. CDR1 and CDR2 from the germline V gene are SGHAT and FQNNGV. The chain's CDR3 is CASSSGWGYTF. The CDR3 region has the DNA TGTGCCAGCAGCTCCGGATGGGGCTACACCTTC.

The chain carries TRBV6-1 and TRBJ2-7, with 9 positions matching TRBD1. CDR1 is MNHNS, CDR2 SASEGT, per germline. With 1 base clipped from V and 2 bases from J, the junction kept 3 bases outside the gene matches. The CDR3 has 15 amino acids. The CDR3 sequence is CASSEETGGTYEQYF. In nucleotides, the CDR3 is TGTGCCAGCAGTGAAGAAACAGGGGGCACCTACGAGCAGTACTTC.

The chain carries TRBV4-2 and TRBJ2-6; 14 nucleotides agree with TRBD2. The germline V gene has CDR1 LGHNA and CDR2 YNFKEQ. CDR3 length: 17 amino acids. V trimming: 7 bases; J trimming: 3 bases; junction bases outside the gene matches: 5. CDR3: CASNEGTSGSGANVLTF. The CDR3 DNA sequence: TGTGCCAGCAACGAGGGGACTAGCGGGAGTGGGGCCAACGTCCTGACTTTC.

The CDR3 nucleotides read TGTGCCAGCAGCTTTGACTCTGGAAACACCATATATTTT. The encoded protein is CASSFDSGNTIYF. The V gene is TRBV7-9, the J gene TRBJ1-3; no firm D call. Per the germline V gene, CDR1 is SEHNR and CDR2 is FQNEAQ (reference sequence). V was pared by 3 bases and J by 0 bases, with 3 bases between. This CDR3 has 13 amino acids.

The rearrangement links TRBV9 to TRBJ2-7; 9 positions match TRBD1. Germline V CDR1 and CDR2: SGDLS, YYNGEE. V lost 4 bases and J lost 5; bases outside the gene matches: 10. CDR3 length equals 15 residues. In DNA form, the CDR3 reads TGTGCCAGCAGCAAGGGGGACAGGGTAGTCCACGAGCAGTACTTC. This encodes CASSKGDRVVHEQYF.

V and J are TRBV7-6 and TRBJ2-7, with a possible D match to TRBD1 (6 bases). Germline V CDR1 and CDR2: SGHVS, FNYEAQ. The CDR3 is made up of 16 amino acids. Trimming took 2 bases from V and 2 from J, leaving 16 bases between them. The CDR3 nucleotides read TGTGCCAGCAGCTTATCGCGGAGTAACAGGGCCTACGAGCAGTACTTC. Translating gives CASSLSRSNRAYEQYF.

Remarks on this clone: Germline is not matched at one junction end, which may reflect a read error. The chain employs TRBV18 and TRBJ1-1; D may be TRBD1 (5 bases). The CDR3 loop spans 13 amino acids. Germline CDR1 reads KGHSH; CDR2 reads LQKENI. CDR3 in DNA: TGTGCCAGTTCACAGGTCATGAACACTGAAGCTTTCTTT. Its protein product is CASSQVMNTEAFF.

The chain couples TRBV7-9 to TRBJ2-7; a weak D match, TRBD1 (7 bases). Germline CDR1 reads SEHNR; CDR2 reads FQNEAQ (reference sequence). CDR3 length: 16 amino acids. V lost 1 base and J 4 bases, leaving 17 bases between the germline ends. The CDR3 sequence: CASSLVKGGQRYEQYF. CDR3 sequence (DNA): TGTGCCAGCAGCTTAGTAAAGGGGGGACAGCGGTACGAGCAGTACTTC.

CDR3 amino acids: CASSGTATYEQYF. CDR3 DNA: TGTGCCAGCTCAGGGACGGCTACCTACGAGCAGTACTTC. The chain joins TRBV18 to TRBJ2-7; D is perhaps TRBD1 or TRBD2 (5 bases each). The CDR3 has 13 amino acids. Germline values: CDR1 KGHSH, CDR2 LQKENI. V lost 5 bases and J lost 2, with 10 bases in between.

V usage is TRBV6-1 and J usage is TRBJ2-1; D not resolved. CDR1 and CDR2 (germline): MNHNS, SASEGT. The V gene lost 2 bases and the J gene lost 7 bases, with 6 bases spanning the gap. The CDR3 covers 12 residues. The CDR3 reads CASSELINEQFF. CDR3 coding DNA: TGTGCCAGCAGTGAACTGATAAATGAGCAGTTCTTC.

CDR3 region: CATSRGTANEKLFF. DNA for the CDR3: TGTGCCACCAGCAGAGGGACAGCTAATGAAAAACTGTTTTTT. J is TRBJ1-4 and V is TRBV15; the D gene is possibly TRBD1 (6 bases). Trimming cost V 1 base and J 3 bases, with 6 bases left between them. CDR3 size: 14 residues. Per the germline V gene, CDR1 is LNHNV and CDR2 is YYDKDF (reference sequence).

The chain uses TRBV6-5 and TRBJ1-5; D might be TRBD1 (5 bases). There are 13 residues in the CDR3. Germline V gene data show CDR1 as MNHEY and CDR2 as SVGAGI. Trimming removed 7 bases at V and 5 bases at J, with 12 bases between. CDR3 loop: CASNVQGDQPQHF. CDR3 DNA: TGTGCCAGCAACGTTCAGGGCGATCAGCCCCAGCATTTT.

This sequence joins TRBV9 and TRBJ1-2; 8 bases align to TRBD1. With 4 bases clipped from V and 8 bases from J, the junction kept 22 bases outside the gene matches. This CDR3 spans 18 amino acids. Germline values: CDR1 SGDLS, CDR2 YYNGEE. CDR3: CASSPPPGGYPPSQGYTF. CDR3 coding DNA: TGTGCCAGCAGCCCTCCCCCAGGGGGCTATCCCCCGTCTCAGGGCTACACCTTC.

The genes are TRBV28 and TRBJ1-5; D might be TRBD1 (5 bases). CDR1 is MDHEN and CDR2 is SYDVKM in the germline V gene. V was clipped by 5 bases and J by 0 bases, with 23 bases between them. CDR3 length equals 19 residues. CDR3 in amino acids: CASSRQGRGPEDSNQPQHF. The CDR3 DNA is TGTGCCAGCAGTCGGCAGGGCCGGGGCCCAGAAGATAGCAATCAGCCCCAGCATTTT.

This sequence joins TRBV7-9 and TRBJ2-7; D gene unclear. Germline V lookup: CDR1 SEHNR, CDR2 FQNEAQ (reference sequence). The ends were cut back, 1 base at V and 3 bases at J, with 4 bases in the middle. The CDR3 loop spans 12 amino acids. DNA for the CDR3: TGTGCCAGCAGCTTAGACGTCTACGAGCAGTACTTC. Protein: CASSLDVYEQYF.

This clone is a singleton in its sample. This chain links TRBV27 with TRBJ2-7; 9 bases are shared with TRBD1. The germline gives CDR1 MNHEY, CDR2 SMNVEV (reference sequence). V shed 3 bases, J shed 2 bases, and the junction held 5 bases outside the gene matches. The CDR3 length is 15 residues. The CDR3 spells CASSLRDREPYEQYF. In DNA form, the CDR3 reads TGTGCCAGCAGTTTGAGGGACAGGGAACCCTACGAGCAGTACTTC.

The CDR3 DNA sequence: TGCGCCAGCAGCTTGGCCTGGCTAAGGGACAACACAGATACGCAGTATTTT. This codes for CASSLAWLRDNTDTQYF. The V and J genes are TRBV5-1 and TRBJ2-3; possibly TRBD1 for D (6 bases). Trimming removed 0 bases from V and 2 bases from J, with 16 bases in between. Looked up from germline, CDR1 is SGHRS and CDR2 is YFSETQ. This CDR3 region has 17 residues.

This rearrangement joins TRBV7-3 to TRBJ2-5; 14 bases match TRBD2. The CDR3 totals 16 residues. The V segment lost 5 bases and the J segment 1 base; nucleotides outside the gene matches: 3. In germline, CDR1 is SGHTA, CDR2 FQGTGA. CDR3 DNA sequence: TGTGCCAGCAGCCTAGGGACTAGCGGGGGCCAAGAGACCCAGTACTTC. As protein: CASSLGTSGGQETQYF.

This chain links TRBV5-8 with TRBJ1-2; perhaps TRBD1 as D (5 bases). The CDR3 sequence is 15 residues long. Germline CDR1 reads SGHTS; CDR2 reads YDEGEE. The V and J ends lost 0 bases and 4 bases respectively, with 13 bases between them. In nucleotides, the CDR3 is TGTGCCAGCAGCTTGGACAGGTTCTACTTCTATGGCTACACCTTC. It specifies CASSLDRFYFYGYTF.